This TCR beta chain was documented in a study of CD8 T cells in Susac syndrome. Background on the study: Patients with Susac syndrome who were sequenced included more than five with active disease and about 8 in remission. Susac syndrome patients were untreated, on corticosteroids with some adding intravenous immunoglobulin, or on intravenous immunoglobulin only.

Random hexamers served to reverse transcribe about 0.5 to 1 ug RNA. The authors amplified TCR beta CDR3 across 54 Vbeta and 13 Jbeta using immunoSEQ multiplex PCR. TCRdb re-derived calls from the immunoSEQ multiplex PCR reads in MiXCR, one entry per CDR3 protein. This sample yields about 180,000 distinct CDR3 sequences, of which about 94% are seen a single time; around 0.1% belongs to the top ten. The V and J ends lost 2 bases and 3 bases, in that order; junction bases with no gene match: 6. The CDR3 has 16 amino acids. Germline-derived CDR1 and CDR2 are LNHNV and YYDKDF (reference sequence). The chain recombines TRBV15 with TRBJ2-3; TRBD1 matches 9 bases. Material: CD4+ T cells from PBMCs. The TCR was taken from a human donor with Susac syndrome. The CDR3 bases are TGTGCCACCAGCAGAAACAGGGGGCGCAGGACAGATACGCAGTATTTT. As protein: CATSRNRGRRTDTQYF.